This T cell receptor (beta chain) was profiled in a study of CD8 T cells in ankylosing spondylitis. Each CDR3 protein gets one entry after TCRdb re-called the 5' RACE reads with MiXCR. The table has fewer than 350,000 distinct CDR3 sequences, approximately 10% seen once. This CDR3 contains 16 residues. Per the germline V gene, CDR1 is SGHRS and CDR2 is YFSETQ. Losses at the gene ends were 4 bases for V and 5 bases for J; bases not matched to a gene: 9. The V and J genes are TRBV5-1 and TRBJ2-2; 9 bases agree with TRBD2. Sequencing was done on a sample of blood, either unsorted or a sorted T cell fraction (not recorded which). The sequence was obtained from a female donor with ankylosing spondylitis or in good health (not recorded which). The CDR3 is CASSLRSGGPTGELFF. CDR3 coding DNA: TGCGCCAGCAGCCTGCGAAGCGGGGGGCCGACCGGGGAGCTGTTTTTT. Full variable domain (remainder filled in from reference TRBV5-1 and TRBJ2-2): KAGVTQTPRYLIKTRGQQVTLSCSPISGHRSVSWYQQTPGQGLQFLFEYFSETQRNKGNFPGRFSGRQFSNSRSEMNVSTLELGDSALYLCASSLRSGGPTGELFFGEGSRLTVL.